This T cell receptor (beta chain) was captured in a study of shared clonotypes between healthy human individuals. Findings and limits, study-wide: The study found about 5% of naive CD4 clonotypes shared across a few donors.

The CDR3 length is 16 residues. V was clipped by 2 bases and J by 4 bases; unmatched bases: 5. Germline V gene lookup returns CDR1 SGHDT and CDR2 YYEEEE. The method was immunoSEQ multiplex PCR; TCRdb's version includes in-frame clones alone and lacks a portion of them. The data contain over a million clones, about 96% of them singletons. Concerning this clone itself: What it binds is not known.

This chain links TRBV5-6 with TRBJ2-1, with 11 bases identical to TRBD1. The receptor comes from a man aged 25 to 40 in good health. The material sequenced was naive CD4+ T cells sorted from blood. The subset is: CD45RA+ positively selected. CDR3 region: CASSFSGTGGYNEQFF. The CDR3 DNA reads as TGTGCCAGCAGCTTCTCCGGGACAGGGGGGTACAATGAGCAGTTCTTC.